What follows describes a single T cell receptor (beta chain). It is likely a read error, because the conserved phenylalanine at the end of the CDR3 is missing. This specimen belongs to a study of T cells in Graves' hyperthyroidism and ophthalmopathy. Authors of the study amplified TCR beta CDR3 regions from RNA transcripts. With the HTBI primer set, the TCR CDR3 went through a first round of RT-PCR. TCRdb passed the multiplex PCR reads through MiXCR, listing each CDR3 protein once. The table records about 400,000 distinct CDR3 sequences, approximately 15% of them present only once. Sequenced input: blood. This clonotype was obtained from a woman aged 25 to 45 with Graves' hyperthyroidism.

The CDR3 loop is CASSSHRGNLSYEQYS. The CDR3 DNA follows: TGTGCCAGCAGCTCTCACAGGGGGAACTTGTCCTACGAGCAGTACTCC. This sequence joins TRBV7-9 and TRBJ2-7; 8 bases line up with TRBD1. CDR3 length: 16 residues. Germline V gene data show CDR1 as SEHNR and CDR2 as FQNEAQ (reference sequence). Trimming at V came to 4 bases and at J to 1 base, leaving 9 bases not matched to a gene.